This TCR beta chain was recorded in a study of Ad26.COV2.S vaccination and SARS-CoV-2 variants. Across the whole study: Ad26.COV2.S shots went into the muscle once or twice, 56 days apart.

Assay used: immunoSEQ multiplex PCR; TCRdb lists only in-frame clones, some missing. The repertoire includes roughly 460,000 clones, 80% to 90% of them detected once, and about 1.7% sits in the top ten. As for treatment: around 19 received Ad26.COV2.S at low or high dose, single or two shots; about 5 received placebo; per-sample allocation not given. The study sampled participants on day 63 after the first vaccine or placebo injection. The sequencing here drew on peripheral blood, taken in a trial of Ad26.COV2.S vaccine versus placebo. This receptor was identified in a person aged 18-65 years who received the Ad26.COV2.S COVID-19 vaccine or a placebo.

The CDR3 coding sequence is TGTGCCAGCAGCCAAAGACTAGCACAAAACACAGATACGCAGTATTTT. It codes for CASSQRLAQNTDTQYF. The chain joins TRBV3-1 (or the pseudogene TRBV3-2) to TRBJ2-3, with 7 bases matching TRBD2. V dropped 2 bases and J dropped 2; count of bases not matched to a gene: 7. The CDR3 extends over 16 amino acids. Germline V gene sequence: CDR1 LGHDT, CDR2 YNNKEL (reference sequence).